The entry below describes one TCR beta chain. The antigen is not known. V was cut by 0 bases and J by 3 bases, with 15 bases left in between. The CDR3 length is 16 residues. Germline CDR1 reads SGHVS; CDR2 reads FQNEAQ. Unique molecular identifiers were incorporated when the TCRbeta library was constructed. In TCRdb, the PCR reads were re-called with MiXCR into one record per CDR3 protein. The sample contains roughly 490,000 distinct CDR3 sequences, 9.5% to 12% of which appear only once. The data belong to a study of T-cell reconstitution after alpha-beta-depleted transplantation in children. General observations from the study: Reported findings indicate that, about two months after transplant, alpha-beta T cells came from several hundred expanded clones, which were derived from non-depleted graft cells. From surviving recipient T cells and thymic progenitors came the high day-60 TCRbeta diversity observed in some patients.

The specimen was PBMCs, mostly from graft donor cells, collected 180 days after TCRalphabeta/CD19-depleted stem cell transplant. The receptor was derived from a female patient aged 2-9 years who had a stem cell transplant for aplastic anemia, so the T cells may come from the graft donor. The gene calls are TRBV7-8 and TRBJ2-7; D remains unclear. The DNA of the CDR3 is TGTGCCAGCAGCTTAGCGTGGTACGGGTCGAACTACGAGCAGTACTTC. The encoded protein is CASSLAWYGSNYEQYF.